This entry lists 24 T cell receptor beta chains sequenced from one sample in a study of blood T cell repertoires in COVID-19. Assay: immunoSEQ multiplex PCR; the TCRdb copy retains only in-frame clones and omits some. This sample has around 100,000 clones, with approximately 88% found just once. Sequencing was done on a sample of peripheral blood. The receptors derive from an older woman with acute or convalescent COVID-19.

DNA of the CDR3: TGTGCCAGCAGGAGACAGAACACTGAAGCTTTCTTT. Its protein is CASRRQNTEAFF. The V call is TRBV2, the J call TRBJ1-1; the D is unclear. This CDR3 is 12 amino acids long. Trimming left V 6 bases short and J 1 base short, with 6 bases between. Germline V CDR1 and CDR2: SNHLY, FYNNEI.

CDR3 coding DNA: TGTGCCAGCAGCGGGGGACAGGGAGGAGGAAACACCATATATTTT. The encoded protein is CASSGGQGGGNTIYF. This chain links TRBV9 with TRBJ1-3, with 9 bases identical to TRBD1. Trimming took 3 bases from V and 4 from J; bases not matched to a gene: 5. This CDR3 comprises 15 residues. The germline V gene has CDR1 SGDLS and CDR2 YYNGEE.

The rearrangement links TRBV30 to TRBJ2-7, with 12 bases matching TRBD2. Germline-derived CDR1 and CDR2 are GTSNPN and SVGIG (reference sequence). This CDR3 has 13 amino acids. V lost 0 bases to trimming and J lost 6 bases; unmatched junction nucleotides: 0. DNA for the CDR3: TGTGCCTGGAGTGTACTAGCGGGAGGCGAGCAGTACTTC. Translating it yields CAWSVLAGGEQYF. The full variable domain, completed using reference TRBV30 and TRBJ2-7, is SQTIHQWPATLVQPVGSPLSLECTVEGTSNPNLYWYRQAAGRGLQLLFYSVGIGQISSEVPQNLSASRPQDRQFILSSKKLLLSDSGFYLCAWSVLAGGEQYFGPGTRLTVT.

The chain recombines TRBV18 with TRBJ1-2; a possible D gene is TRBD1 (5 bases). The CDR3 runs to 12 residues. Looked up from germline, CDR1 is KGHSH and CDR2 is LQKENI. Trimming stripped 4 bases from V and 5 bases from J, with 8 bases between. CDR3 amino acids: CASSLDNYGYTF. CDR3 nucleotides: TGTGCCAGCTCACTGGACAATTATGGCTACACCTTC.

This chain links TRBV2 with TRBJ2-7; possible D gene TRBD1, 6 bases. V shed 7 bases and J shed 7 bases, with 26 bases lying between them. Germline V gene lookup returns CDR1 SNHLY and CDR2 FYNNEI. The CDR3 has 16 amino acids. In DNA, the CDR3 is TGTGCCAGCACTCGAATCAGGGGCATCGGTCTTGGTGAGCAGTACTTC. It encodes CASTRIRGIGLGEQYF.

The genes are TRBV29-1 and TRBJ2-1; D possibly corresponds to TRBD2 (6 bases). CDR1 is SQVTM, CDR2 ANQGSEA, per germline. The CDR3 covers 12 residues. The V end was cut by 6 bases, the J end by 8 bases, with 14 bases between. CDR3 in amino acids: CSVQTSSDEQFF. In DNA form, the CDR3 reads TGCAGCGTCCAAACTAGCTCAGATGAGCAGTTCTTC.

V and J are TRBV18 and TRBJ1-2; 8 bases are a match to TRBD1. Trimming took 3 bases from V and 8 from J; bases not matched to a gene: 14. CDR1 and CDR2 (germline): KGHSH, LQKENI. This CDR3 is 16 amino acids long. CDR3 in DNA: TGTGCCAGCTCACCTGAGGGCGGACAGGGAGCTTCAGGCTACACCTTC. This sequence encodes CASSPEGGQGASGYTF.

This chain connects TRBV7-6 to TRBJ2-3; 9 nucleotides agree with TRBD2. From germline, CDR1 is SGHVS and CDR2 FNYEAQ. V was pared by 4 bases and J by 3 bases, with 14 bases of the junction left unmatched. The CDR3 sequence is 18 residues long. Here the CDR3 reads CASSYKTSRLAGTDTQYF. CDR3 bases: TGTGCCAGCAGCTATAAAACCTCGAGGCTAGCGGGGACAGATACGCAGTATTTT.

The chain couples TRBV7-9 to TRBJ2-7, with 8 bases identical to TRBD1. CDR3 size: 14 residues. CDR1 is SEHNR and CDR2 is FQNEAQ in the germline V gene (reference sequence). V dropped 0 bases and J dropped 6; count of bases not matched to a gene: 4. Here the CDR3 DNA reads TGTGCCAGCAGCTTAGCCCAGGGGGCAGTCGAGCAGTACTTC. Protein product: CASSLAQGAVEQYF.

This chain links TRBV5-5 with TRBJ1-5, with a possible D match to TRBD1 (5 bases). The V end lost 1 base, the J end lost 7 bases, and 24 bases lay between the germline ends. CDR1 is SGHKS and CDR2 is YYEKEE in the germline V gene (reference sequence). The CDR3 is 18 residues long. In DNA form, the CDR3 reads TGTGCCAGCAGCTTGACACCCATCTTTCGGGCAGGGTCACAGCCCCAGCATTTT. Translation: CASSLTPIFRAGSQPQHF.

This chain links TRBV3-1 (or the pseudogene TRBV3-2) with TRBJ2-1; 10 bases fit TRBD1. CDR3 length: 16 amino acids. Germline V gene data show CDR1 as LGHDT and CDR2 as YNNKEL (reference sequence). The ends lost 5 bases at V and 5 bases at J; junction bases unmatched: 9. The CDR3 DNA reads TGTGCCAGCAGCACTCGACAGGGGGCGCCCGACAATGAGCAGTTCTTC. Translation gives CASSTRQGAPDNEQFF.

CDR3 DNA: TGTGCCAGCAGCTTTATAGCGGGAGATAACGAGCAGTACTTC. The encoded protein is CASSFIAGDNEQYF. This chain links TRBV7-3 with TRBJ2-7, with 9 bases lining up with TRBD2. V shed 3 bases and J 5 bases; nucleotides not matched to a gene: 5. Per the germline V gene, CDR1 is SGHTA and CDR2 is FQGTGA. CDR3 length: 14 residues.

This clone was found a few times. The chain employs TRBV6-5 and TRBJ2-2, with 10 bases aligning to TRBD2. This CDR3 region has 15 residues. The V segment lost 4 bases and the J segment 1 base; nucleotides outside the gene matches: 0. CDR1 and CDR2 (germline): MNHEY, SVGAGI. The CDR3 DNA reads TGTGCCAGCAGTTCTAGCGGGAGGAACACCGGGGAGCTGTTTTTT. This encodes CASSSSGRNTGELFF.

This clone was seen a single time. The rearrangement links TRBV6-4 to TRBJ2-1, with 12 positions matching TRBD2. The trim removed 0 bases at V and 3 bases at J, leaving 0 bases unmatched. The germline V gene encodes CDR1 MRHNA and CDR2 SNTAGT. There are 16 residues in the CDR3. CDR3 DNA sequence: TGTGCCAGCAGTGACTCGACTAGCGGGGGCTACAATGAGCAGTTCTTC. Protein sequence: CASSDSTSGGYNEQFF.

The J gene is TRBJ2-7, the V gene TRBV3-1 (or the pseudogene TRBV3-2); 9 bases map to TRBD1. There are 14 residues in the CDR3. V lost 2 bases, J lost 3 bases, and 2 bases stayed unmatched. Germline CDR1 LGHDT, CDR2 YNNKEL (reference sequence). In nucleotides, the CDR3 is TGTGCCAGCAGCCAACGACAGGGGGTCTACGAGCAGTACTTC. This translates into CASSQRQGVYEQYF.

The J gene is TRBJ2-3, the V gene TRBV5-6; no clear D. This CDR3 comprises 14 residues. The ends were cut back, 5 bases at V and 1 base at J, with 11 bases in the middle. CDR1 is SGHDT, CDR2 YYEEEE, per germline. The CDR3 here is CASRDGLGTDTQYF. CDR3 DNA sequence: TGTGCCAGCAGAGACGGGTTGGGCACAGATACGCAGTATTTT.

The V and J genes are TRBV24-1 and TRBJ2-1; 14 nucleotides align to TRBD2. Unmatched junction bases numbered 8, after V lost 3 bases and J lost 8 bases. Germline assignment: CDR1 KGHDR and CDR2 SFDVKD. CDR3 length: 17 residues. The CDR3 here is CATSDRRTSGRIDEQFF. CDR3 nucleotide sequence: TGTGCCACCAGTGATAGAAGGACTAGCGGGAGGATCGATGAGCAGTTCTTC.

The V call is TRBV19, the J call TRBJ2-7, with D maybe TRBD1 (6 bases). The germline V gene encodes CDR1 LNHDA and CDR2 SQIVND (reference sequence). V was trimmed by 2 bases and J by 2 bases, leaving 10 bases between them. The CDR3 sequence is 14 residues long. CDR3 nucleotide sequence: TGTGCCAGTAGTATACACAGGGATACCTACGAGCAGTACTTC. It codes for CASSIHRDTYEQYF.

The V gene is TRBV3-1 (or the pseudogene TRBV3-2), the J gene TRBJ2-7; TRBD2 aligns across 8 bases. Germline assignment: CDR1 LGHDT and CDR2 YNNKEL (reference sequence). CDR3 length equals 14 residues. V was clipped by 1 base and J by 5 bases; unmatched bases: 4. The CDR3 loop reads CASSQAGGPNEQYF. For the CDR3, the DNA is TGTGCCAGCAGCCAAGCGGGGGGGCCGAACGAGCAGTACTTC.

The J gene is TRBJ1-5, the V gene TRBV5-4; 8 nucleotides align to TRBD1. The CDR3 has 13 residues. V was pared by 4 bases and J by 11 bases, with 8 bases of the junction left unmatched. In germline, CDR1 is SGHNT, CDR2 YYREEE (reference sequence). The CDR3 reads CASSRGQGTSQHF. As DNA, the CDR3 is TGTGCCAGCAGCAGAGGACAGGGCACGTCCCAGCATTTT.

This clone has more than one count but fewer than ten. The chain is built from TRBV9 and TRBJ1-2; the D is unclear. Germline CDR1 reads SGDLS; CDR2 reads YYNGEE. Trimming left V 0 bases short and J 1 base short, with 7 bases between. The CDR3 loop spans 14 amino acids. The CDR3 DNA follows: TGTGCCAGCAGCGTAGTAGGAGGTAACTATGGCTACACCTTC. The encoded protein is CASSVVGGNYGYTF.

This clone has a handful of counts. CDR3 sequence reads: CATQLSRTENSPLHF. The DNA of the CDR3 is TGTGCCACCCAACTTAGCCGGACAGAAAATTCACCCCTCCACTTT. J is TRBJ1-6 and V is TRBV15, with a possible D match to TRBD1 (6 bases). The CDR3 is made up of 15 amino acids. CDR1 is LNHNV and CDR2 is YYDKDF in the germline V gene (reference sequence). Trimming pared 8 bases from V and 7 bases from J, leaving 18 bases between. Combining the CDR3 with reference TRBV15 and TRBJ1-6 gives the whole variable domain DAMVIQNPRYQVTQFGKPVTLSCSQTLNHNVMYWYQQKSSQAPKLLFHYYDKDFNNEADTPDNFQSRRPNTSFCFLDIRSPGLGDTAMYLCATQLSRTENSPLHFGNGTRLTVT.

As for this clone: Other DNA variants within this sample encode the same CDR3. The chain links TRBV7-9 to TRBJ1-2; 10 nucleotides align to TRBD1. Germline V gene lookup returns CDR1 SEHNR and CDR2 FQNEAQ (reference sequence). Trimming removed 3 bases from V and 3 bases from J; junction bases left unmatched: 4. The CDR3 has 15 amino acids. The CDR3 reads CASSFPTGGDYGYTF. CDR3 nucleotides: TGTGCCAGCAGCTTTCCGACAGGGGGCGACTATGGCTACACCTTC.

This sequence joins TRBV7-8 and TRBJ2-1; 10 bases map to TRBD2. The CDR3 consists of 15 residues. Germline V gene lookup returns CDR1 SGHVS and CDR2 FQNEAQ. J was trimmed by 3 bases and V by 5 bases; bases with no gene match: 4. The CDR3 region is CASSTSSGGYNEQFF. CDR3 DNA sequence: TGTGCCAGCAGCACTTCTAGCGGGGGCTACAATGAGCAGTTCTTC.